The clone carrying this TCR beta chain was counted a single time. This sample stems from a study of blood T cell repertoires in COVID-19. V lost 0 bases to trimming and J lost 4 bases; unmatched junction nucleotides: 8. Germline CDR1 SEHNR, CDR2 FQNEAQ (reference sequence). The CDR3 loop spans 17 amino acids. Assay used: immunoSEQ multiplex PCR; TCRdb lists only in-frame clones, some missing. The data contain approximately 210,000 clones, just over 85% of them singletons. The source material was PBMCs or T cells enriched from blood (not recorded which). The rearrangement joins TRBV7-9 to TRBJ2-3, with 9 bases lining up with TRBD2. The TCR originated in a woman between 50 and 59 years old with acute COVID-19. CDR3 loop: CASSLAIGREGADTQYF. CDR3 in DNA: TGTGCCAGCAGCTTAGCGATCGGGCGGGAGGGGGCAGATACGCAGTATTTT.